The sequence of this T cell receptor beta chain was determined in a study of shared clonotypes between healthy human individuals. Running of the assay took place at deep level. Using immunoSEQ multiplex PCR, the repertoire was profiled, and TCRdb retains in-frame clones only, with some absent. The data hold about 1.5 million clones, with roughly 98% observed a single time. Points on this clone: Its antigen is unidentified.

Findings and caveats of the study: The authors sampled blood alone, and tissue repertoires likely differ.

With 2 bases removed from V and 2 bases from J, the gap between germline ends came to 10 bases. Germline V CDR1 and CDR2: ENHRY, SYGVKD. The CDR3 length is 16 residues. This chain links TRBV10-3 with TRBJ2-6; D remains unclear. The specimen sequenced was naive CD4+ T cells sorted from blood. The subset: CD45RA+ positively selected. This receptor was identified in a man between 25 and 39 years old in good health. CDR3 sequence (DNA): TGTGCCATCAGTGAGCCCAGGAACCCTGGGGCCAACGTCCTGACTTTC. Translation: CAISEPRNPGANVLTF.